Below, one T cell receptor (beta chain) is given with its context. Deletions cut 5 bases from V and 7 bases from J, with 8 bases between. This CDR3 contains 11 residues. In germline, CDR1 is MNHEY, CDR2 SVGAGI. In the original analysis: The authors estimated nucleated cell counts from reference gene primer amplification. TCRdb's table, derived via immunoSEQ multiplex PCR, lists solely in-frame clones and lacks some. The V and J calls and clone size are taken from that table; D and trimming were inferred from the DNA. The table shows about 170,000 clones, with 88% occurring only once. This specimen belongs to a study of blood T cell repertoires in COVID-19. Turning to the study itself: Specimens from acute and convalescent COVID-19 originated in the United States, Italy and Spain.

The chain is built from TRBV6-5 and TRBJ1-2; D is unresolved. This sequence originates from a man aged 50 to 60 who had recovered from COVID-19. Material: peripheral blood. In nucleotides, the CDR3 is TGTGCCAGCAGTCGGGAGGGTGGCTACACCTTC. Residues: CASSREGGYTF.